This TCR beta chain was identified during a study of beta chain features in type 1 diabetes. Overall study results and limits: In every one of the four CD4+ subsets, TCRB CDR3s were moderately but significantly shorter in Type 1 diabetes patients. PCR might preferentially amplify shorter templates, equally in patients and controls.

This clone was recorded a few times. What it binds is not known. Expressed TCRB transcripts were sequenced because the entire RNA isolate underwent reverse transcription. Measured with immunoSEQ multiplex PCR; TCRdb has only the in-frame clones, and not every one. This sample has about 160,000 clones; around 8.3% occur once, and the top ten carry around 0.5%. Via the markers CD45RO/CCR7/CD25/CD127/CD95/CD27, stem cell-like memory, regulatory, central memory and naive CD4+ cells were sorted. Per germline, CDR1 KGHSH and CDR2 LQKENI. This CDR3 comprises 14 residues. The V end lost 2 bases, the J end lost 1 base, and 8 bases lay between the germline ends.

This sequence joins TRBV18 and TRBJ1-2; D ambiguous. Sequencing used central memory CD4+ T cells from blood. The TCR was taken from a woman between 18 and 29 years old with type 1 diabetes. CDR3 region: CASSPGGYNYGYTF. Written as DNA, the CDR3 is TGTGCCAGCTCACCAGGCGGGTATAACTATGGCTACACCTTC.